Given below is one T cell receptor (beta chain) in context. Its target antigen remains unknown. There are no base qualities to consult, and no much larger clone falls within one base. There are 15 amino acids in the CDR3, from cysteine to phenylalanine inclusive. Left in the record is the CDR3 DNA by itself, 45 bases read in frame from the first base. From the germline V gene, CDR1 is MGHDK and CDR2 is SYGVNS. The V end gives up 8 bases and the J end 3 bases, leaving 11 bases in the junction not matched to a gene. The data stem from a study of blood T cells in healthy people across ages (dated by TCRdb to between 2015 and 2016). Regarding the complete study: In model experiments, roughly one uniquely barcoded TCR beta cDNA molecule per two T cells was captured by template switching. The donors were divided into four age groups: young (average around 16 years), middle-aged (almost 40), aged (around 67) and long-lived (roughly 82). To avoid experimental bias, donors of different ages were distributed randomly across sequencing lanes. Two additional independent replicas of 1 million unique cDNA reads from the same blood draw were analyzed for two donors (one aged 18 to 30 and one aged 80 or older). To track age-related changes in TCR beta repertoire diversity, the study relied on deep sequencing normalized with unique cDNA molecular identifiers.

Broad study findings and their caveats: Since profiling was done on bulk unsorted PBMCs, naive and antigen-experienced compartments could not be conclusively compared. Observed TCR beta diversity correlated strongly with the percentage of naive T cells measured by flow cytometry. As age increased, observed TCR beta diversity per million T cells dropped in a roughly linear way, and a significant reduction was already evident by age around 41. Total diversity estimates from one million sequenced T cells were considered lower bounds and underestimates. Compared with the aged group, the long-lived group had more naive CD4+ T cells, fewer expanded clones and increased TCR diversity, a pattern suggesting age selection. The CMV infection status of donors was not known, potentially confounding age-related changes in expanded clonotypes.

Donors were 39 systemically healthy Caucasian individuals from Russia aged roughly 6 to 90 years. Each donor gave approximately 9.4 milliliters of peripheral blood, drawn into EDTA-treated Vacutainer tubes. Ficoll-Paque density-gradient centrifugation was used to isolate PBMCs, with at least 6.5 million per sample. Total RNA, at least 6 micrograms per sample, was extracted from PBMCs with Trizol reagent. For every donor, an aliquot of PBMCs went through flow cytometry to measure the percentages of naive CD45RAhigh/CD27high T cells. The library came from 5' RACE. A second roughly 7 to 12 cycle PCR used a sample-barcoded 5' primer and a J-beta primer mix. Each TCR beta cDNA molecule received a unique molecular identifier from a template-switch 5' adaptor carrying 12 random nucleotides. At least 2.5 million CDR3-containing paired-end reads were obtained from each sample. First-strand cDNA was synthesized from all RNA with the Mint cDNA synthesis kit, primed by a TRBC-specific oligonucleotide. Following uracil-DNA glycosylase treatment, a first 18-cycle PCR with universal primers M1SS and BC2_uni_R was performed on all cDNA. On the authors' methods: Each sample was normalized by randomly selecting 1 million high-quality reads, each carrying a distinct molecular identifier. Reads sharing molecular identifiers were discarded rather than binned into consensus sequences. MiTCR, set to a Q25 quality threshold and the strictest error-elimination algorithm, was used for CDR3 identification, clonotype clustering and error correction. A nonparametric unseen species model with Euler transformation was used to estimate lower-bound total TCR beta diversity. TCRdb ran its own pipeline on the public reads, namely fastp trimming at Q25 and MiXCR clone calling, and kept in-frame beta chains. When rows share a CDR3 protein, they turn into one entry using the most common DNA and genes. TCRdb assigned the V and J calls; the authors' analysis was not used. The sample profile shows 1.5 million to 2 million distinct CDR3 sequences; around 40% of them were found once. Roughly 24% of the sample is taken by the ten largest.

The source of this sequence is a human donor in good health. Recombination linked TRBV25-1 to TRBJ1-2; TRBD1 agrees with 8 junctional bases. The sample comprised blood. The sequence in DNA is TGTGCCAGCCGACCCCCTCCGGACAGGGACTATGGCTACACCTTC. Translated, this is CASRPPPDRDYGYTF.